Here is one T cell receptor beta chain with its context. The data are from a study of T cell changes during pregnancy in multiple sclerosis. CDR3 length: 15 amino acids. Unmatched junction bases numbered 8, after V lost 6 bases and J lost 0 bases. The germline V gene has CDR1 SQVTM and CDR2 ANQGSEA. Sequencing used immunoSEQ multiplex PCR; TCRdb keeps in-frame clones, though not all of them. The sample has some 40,000 clones; around 90% are singletons. This clonotype was obtained from a female donor in good health, enrolled as a control in a pregnancy study. This chain uses TRBV29-1 with TRBJ2-7; TRBD2 agrees at 10 bases. The sequenced sample was peripheral blood, obtained in the second trimester of pregnancy. CDR3 sequence (DNA): TGCAGCGTCGGGACTAGCGCAACCTACTCCTACGAGCAGTACTTC. As protein: CSVGTSATYSYEQYF.